This record concerns one TCR beta chain sequence. Germline V gene data show CDR1 as MGHRA and CDR2 as YSYEKL. After removal of 0 bases from V and 5 bases from J, the junction contained 8 bases not matched to a gene. The CDR3 covers 16 residues. Clones were sequenced by immunoSEQ multiplex PCR, and TCRdb holds only the in-frame ones, with some missing. The sample records 250,000 to 300,000 clones, 88% being singletons. These data are taken from a study of blood T cell repertoires in COVID-19. In the study overall: The origin of the acute and convalescent COVID-19 samples was the United States, Italy and Spain.

The receptor was derived from a woman aged 55-69 years in a cohort exposed to, infected with or recovered from COVID-19 (not recorded which). The gene calls are TRBV4-1 and TRBJ2-5; TRBD2 aligns across 8 bases. The sequencing sample was made of PBMCs or T cells enriched from blood (not recorded which). The CDR3 nucleotides read TGCGCCAGCAGCCAAGATGGAGCGGGAGCGGGGGAGACCCAGTACTTC. This encodes CASSQDGAGAGETQYF.